This is a list of T cell receptor beta chains from one sample in a study of CD8+ T cells in alopecia areata. Sequencing was performed with immunoSEQ multiplex PCR; in TCRdb, only in-frame clones are kept and a portion is missing. The table lists over 150,000 clones, roughly 60% of them singletons. This sample comprised CD4+ T cells sorted from blood, obtained at week 24, from a patient treated with tofacitinib. The receptor source for this set is a human donor with alopecia areata. Each CDR3 is given with its conserved first and last residue. A D gene is named only where the DNA matches it firmly. Only part of the rows carry a size: once, few, many, or a class if the clone is expanded.

.	TRBV18	TRBJ1-1	.	TGTGCCAGCTCAGGAAAGACAGGAACTGAAGCTTTCTTT	CASSGKTGTEAFF
.	TRBV18	TRBJ2-7	TRBD2	TGTGCCAGCTCGCCCGGCGGGGGAATGTTCGAGCAGTACTTC	CASSPGGGMFEQYF
.	TRBV5-1	TRBJ2-3	.	TGCGCCAGCAGCTTGAGGGGGGTGGATACGCAGTATTTT	CASSLRGVDTQYF
.	TRBV27	TRBJ2-3	TRBD2	TGTGCCAGCAGCAACACCGGGACTAGCGGGGGGGCCCGGCCAGATACGCAGTATTTT	CASSNTGTSGGARPDTQYF
.	TRBV29-1	TRBJ2-3	.	TGCAGCGTTGAGCCCCGAAGAGTCGGCGGTGATACGCAGTATTTT	CSVEPRRVGGDTQYF
.	TRBV29-1	TRBJ1-6	.	TGCAGCGTTCGACTAACAGGAAATTCACCCCTCCACTTT	CSVRLTGNSPLHF
.	TRBV29-1	TRBJ2-5	.	TGCAGCGTGAAGGGGGTTTACCAAGAGACCCAGTACTTC	CSVKGVYQETQYF
.	TRBV6-5	TRBJ1-2	.	TGTGCCAGCCAGACCGACTATGGCTACACCTTC	CASQTDYGYTF
.	TRBV4-1	TRBJ2-6	TRBD1	TGCGCCAGCAGCCAACGGACAGGGGGCTTCTCTGGGGCCAACGTCCTGACTTTC	CASSQRTGGFSGANVLTF
.	TRBV6-5	TRBJ1-5	.	TGTGCCAGCAGAAAGCGGGGAGGACAGCCCCAGCATTTT	CASRKRGGQPQHF
.	TRBV5-1	TRBJ1-2	.	TGCGCCAGCAGCTTGGAAAGGGCAGGCTACACCTTC	CASSLERAGYTF
few	TRBV30	TRBJ1-1	.	TGTGCCTGGAGATCTGCCAGCGGTTACTTGAACACTGAAGCTTTCTTT	CAWRSASGYLNTEAFF
few	TRBV19	TRBJ1-4	.	TGTGCCAGTAGTGTACAGGGCCCAGGGGCCGAAAAACTGTTTTTT	CASSVQGPGAEKLFF
.	TRBV18	TRBJ2-7	.	TGTGCCAGCTCACCGGCTCGCGGGGACGGCGGATGGCAGTACTTC	CASSPARGDGGWQYF
.	TRBV11-3	TRBJ1-2	TRBD1	TGTGCCAGCAGCCAGGGGGACAAAGACTATGGCTACACCTTC	CASSQGDKDYGYTF
once	TRBV29-1	TRBJ2-7	.	TGCAGCGGGACAGAAAACTACGAGCAGTACTTC	CSGTENYEQYF
.	TRBV29-1	TRBJ1-2	.	TGCAGCGTTTTGAAGGAAAACTATGGCTACACCTTC	CSVLKENYGYTF
few	TRBV4-1	TRBJ1-5	.	TGCGCCAGCAGCCCGCGAACAGGGTACAATCAGCCCCAGCATTTT	CASSPRTGYNQPQHF
.	TRBV9	TRBJ2-2	.	TGTGCCAGCAGCGTAGTAGGGAACACCGGGGAGCTGTTTTTT	CASSVVGNTGELFF
.	TRBV6-1	TRBJ2-5	TRBD2	TGTGCCAGCAGTGAAAGGCGGGGGACTAGACAAGAGACCCAGTACTTC	CASSERRGTRQETQYF
.	TRBV6-1	TRBJ1-1	.	TGTGCCAGCAGGGAACAGGTTAACACTGAAGCTTTCTTT	CASREQVNTEAFF
.	TRBV25-1	TRBJ2-1	TRBD2	TGTGCCAGCAGTGCCTCCCTAGCGGGTCGCGGGCAGTTCTTC	CASSASLAGRGQFF
.	TRBV29-1	TRBJ2-5	.	TGCAGCGTTTCCCAGGGCCAAGAGACCCAGTACTTC	CSVSQGQETQYF
.	TRBV25-1	TRBJ1-5	.	TGTGCCAGCAGTCCTAGTCCCGAACAGCCCCAGCATTTT	CASSPSPEQPQHF
.	TRBV18	TRBJ2-7	.	TGTGCCAGCTCAGCACTCTCCAGGGGATCCTACGAGCAGTACTTC	CASSALSRGSYEQYF
.	TRBV7-2	TRBJ2-5	TRBD2	TGTGCCAGCAGCAGCCGCGTCGGGGGGGCGTCAATAGAGACCCAGTACTTC	CASSSRVGGASIETQYF
medium-sized	TRBV7-9	TRBJ2-1	.	TGTGCCAGCAGTGAGGGCGGTGAGCAGTTCTTC	CASSEGGEQFF
.	TRBV10-3	TRBJ2-3	.	TGTGCCATCAGTGGGCAGACGGAAGTGGATACGCAGTATTTT	CAISGQTEVDTQYF
.	TRBV11-3	TRBJ2-5	TRBD1	TGTGCCAGCAGCTTCGGGGGAGACAGGGGTCGCGGGACCCAGTACTTC	CASSFGGDRGRGTQYF
.	TRBV5-1	TRBJ2-7	.	TGCGCCAGCAGCCCCGGACTCTTGGCTTCCTACGAGCAGTACTTC	CASSPGLLASYEQYF
.	TRBV29-1	TRBJ2-4	.	TGCAGCGTTGAAGAAGTCCGGATGGCCAAAAACATTCAGTACTTC	CSVEEVRMAKNIQYF
once	TRBV27	TRBJ2-5	.	TGTGCCAGCAGCCCCTGCGAGACCCAGTACTTC	CASSPCETQYF
once	TRBV29-1	TRBJ1-1	.	TGCAGCGTTGTATTCGTACTCATGAACACTGAAGCTTTCTTT	CSVVFVLMNTEAFF
.	TRBV4-1	TRBJ2-5	TRBD2	TGCGCCAGCAGCCCACTAGCGGGGGGCGTTGAAGAGACCCAGTACTTC	CASSPLAGGVEETQYF
.	TRBV6-1	TRBJ1-2	.	TGTGCCAGCAGTGAAGCAGGACGCCACTATGGCTACACCTTC	CASSEAGRHYGYTF
once	TRBV9	TRBJ2-7	.	TGTGCCAGCAGCGTAGGGGGCAGCTCCTACGAGCAGTACTTC	CASSVGGSSYEQYF
few	TRBV29-1	TRBJ2-7	.	TGCAGCGTTGCTCCCAGGGGTGGCGAGCAGTACTTC	CSVAPRGGEQYF
.	TRBV6-5	TRBJ1-3	TRBD1	TGTGCCAGCAGACGGGACAGGGGAGACGGAAACACCATATATTTT	CASRRDRGDGNTIYF
once	TRBV9	TRBJ2-5	TRBD1	TGTGCCAGCAGCGCCTTTCGGACAGGAGAACAAGAGACCCAGTACTTC	CASSAFRTGEQETQYF
few	TRBV29-1	TRBJ2-3	.	TGCAGCGTTGAGGTCCCGTATACAGATACGCAGTATTTT	CSVEVPYTDTQYF
.	TRBV28	TRBJ1-1	.	TGTGCCATAAACCCCTTAGTCGGGGGAAACACTGAAGCTTTCTTT	CAINPLVGGNTEAFF